This TCR beta chain emerged from a study of technical replicates of blood from a few donors. The CDR3 has 15 amino acids. CDR1 is SGHTA, CDR2 FQGNSA, per germline. Losses at the gene ends were 2 bases for V and 7 bases for J; bases not matched to a gene: 6. TCRdb's table, derived via immunoSEQ multiplex PCR, lists solely in-frame clones and lacks some. The sample consists of approximately 51,000 clones, roughly 93% of them appearing once. The source is a human donor in good health. Some clones in this sample may be carry-over from other donors' samples. The chain recombines TRBV7-2 with TRBJ2-1, with 9 bases matching TRBD2. The sample was PBMCs. The DNA of the CDR3 is TGTGCCAGCAGCTTAAGTTCGGGACTAGCAAATGAGCAGTTCTTC. Translation: CASSLSSGLANEQFF.